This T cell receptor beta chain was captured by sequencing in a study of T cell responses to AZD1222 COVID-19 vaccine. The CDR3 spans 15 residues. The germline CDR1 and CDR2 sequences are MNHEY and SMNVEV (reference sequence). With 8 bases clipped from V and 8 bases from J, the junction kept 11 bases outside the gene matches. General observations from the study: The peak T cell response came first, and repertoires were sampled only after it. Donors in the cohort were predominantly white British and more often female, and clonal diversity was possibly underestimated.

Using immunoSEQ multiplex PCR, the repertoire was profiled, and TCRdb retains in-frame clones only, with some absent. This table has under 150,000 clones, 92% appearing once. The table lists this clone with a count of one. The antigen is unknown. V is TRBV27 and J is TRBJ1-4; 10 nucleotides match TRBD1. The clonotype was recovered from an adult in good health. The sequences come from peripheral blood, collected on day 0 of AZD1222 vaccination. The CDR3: CASGPHDRGREKLFF. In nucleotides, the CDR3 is TGTGCCAGCGGGCCACACGACAGGGGGCGGGAAAAACTGTTTTTT.